This T cell receptor (beta chain) was profiled in a study of cytomegalovirus exposure and HLA in healthy donors (dated by TCRdb to between 2016 and 2019). For context, the study as a whole: In an earlier analysis of about 560 of the donors, approximately 300 Gb of sequence data and 90 million to 120 million unique TCR beta sequences from 150 million to 200 million T cells were reported. Typing coverage varied by locus: about 620-630 donors for A, B, C, DRB1 and DQB1; about 520 for DQA1; more than 600 for DPA1; under 490 for DPB1. HLA typing included class I and class II loci at four-digit resolution. The genetic ancestry cluster associated with self-reported Caucasian donors included around four fifths of the 398 genotyped donors. An earlier analysis of approximately 640 of the donors applied high-throughput TCR beta sequencing to assess whether each TCR beta V gene segment acted as functional or pseudogenic. To study patterns of TCR occurrence, a later analysis re-analyzed previously published TCR beta repertoires from around 660 donors and added high-resolution HLA genotyping. In the later analysis, no new phenotypic data were used to find candidate immune exposures; instead, reliance was placed on TCR beta sequences and their occurrence across donors. On average, about 240,000 unique TCR beta nucleotide sequences were sequenced per donor among more than 350 genotyped donors of the cohort, with approximately 18% of those sequences being non-productive. Using immunosequencing, the study profiled T cell repertoires from some 670 subjects and related those repertoires to cytomegalovirus serostatus. A later genetic analysis used genome-wide SNP genotypes for about 65% of the 666 donors, treating that subset as a discovery cohort. The study was designed to test whether signatures of past pathogen exposure could be identified by cataloging public T cell receptors. Donor age, sex, ethnicity and CMV serostatus were compiled together with the repertoire data. To predict cytomegalovirus infection status, the study brought together high-throughput TCR immunosequencing, statistical association of individual TCRs with disease status, and machine learning. All discovery cohort repertoires had been generated on a single sequencing platform. A separate validation cohort of roughly 130 different subjects was used in addition to the roughly 670-subject first cohort. Several DR-DQ haplotypes were treated as single units for association and clustering because of strong linkage in the cohort. An early release that covered roughly 600 HLA-typed donors contained approximately 320 gigabases of sequencing data and 80 million or so unique TCR sequences. General study outcomes and caveats: Correlated functional status among segregating V segments might be attributable to linkage disequilibrium, but an unknown experimental factor could not be ruled out. HLA typing was unavailable for some donors at each locus, so association tests used only the typed subset. Because counts were too low, fewer than 20 rarely observed V segments, including chromosome 9 orphons, were excluded from the earlier analysis of around 640 of the donors. In vitro tests confirmed that three of the cytomegalovirus-associated TCR beta chains recognize cytomegalovirus antigens. It was suggested by the authors that the approach could potentially be generalized to other disease states and immunological phenotypes. Only TCR beta chains were sequenced in this cohort, and the absence of alpha or paired-chain data limited detectable features. V-gene and J-gene trimming of TCR beta chains was associated with a missense DCLRE1C variant in a later genetic analysis, and the association was replicated in an independent cohort. According to a later analysis, TCR association rates differed among HLA loci, with DRB1 alleles showing the most associated TCRs and HLA-C alleles showing the fewest. In a later analysis, several top co-occurrence clusters were reported to appear linked to parvovirus B19, influenza, CMV and Epstein-Barr virus. In a later analysis, over 15,000 TCR beta sequences were associated with specific HLA alleles at a false discovery rate of 0.05. According to a later analysis, most CMV-associated TCR beta chains appeared to be HLA-restricted, and the HLA associations seemed to be driven largely by CMV exposure. Assigning TCR associations to individual alleles was difficult when HLA alleles, especially DR and DQ, strongly co-occurred. The only immune exposure information available for the cohort was CMV serostatus. Across donors, most TCR sequences were observed very rarely, whereas some public TCRs were present in many individuals. In a later analysis, HLA-associated TCR beta chains showed more clonal expansion and lower generation probabilities than non-associated chains that were equally common. A cluster of highly shared sequence variants was judged likely to be a technical artifact of the sequencing pipeline. The study listed 164 TCR beta chains as associated with cytomegalovirus. A further reported finding was that TCR beta sequences accurately predicted the HLA-A and HLA-B alleles for most subjects in the first cohort. In a later genetic analysis, fewer N-insertions in productive TCRs were reported among donors in an Asian-associated ancestry cluster than the approximately 710-donor mean. Presence/absence analyses assumed roughly uniform sequencing depth across donors, an assumption that may not hold. The classifier was reported to diagnose cytomegalovirus status with high specificity and sensitivity in both the original and validation cohorts. In an earlier analysis of 500 to 650 of the donors, most TCR beta V segments appeared in productive rearrangements about 87% or about 30% of the time, broadly matching IMGT annotations.

The library was made by the immunoSEQ multiplex PCR assay. A mixture of 60 forward primers for TCR Vbeta segments and 13 reverse primers for TCR Jbeta segments was used in the multiplex PCR. The CDR3 region of rearranged TCR beta genes was amplified from genomic DNA with a multiplex PCR assay. On the Illumina HiSeq System, the amplified TCR beta libraries were sequenced as 87-base-pair reads. The original methods were these. A later analysis counted about 80 million unique TCR beta chains across the 500 to 850 repertoires, and around 9.9 million of these chains were shared by at least two donors. Raw reads were error-corrected and collapsed into unique sequences with a nearest-neighbor algorithm that merged closely related sequences to remove PCR and sequencing errors. CDR3 sequences were aligned to IMGT reference sequences to assign V, D and J gene segments. For a sequence to be retained, a match of at least six nucleotides to both a V gene segment and a J gene segment was required. Rearrangements were called productive when the CDR3 lacked stop codons and stayed in frame with V and J; all others were non-productive. CDR3 was defined according to IMGT convention as the region running from the second conserved V-encoded cysteine to the conserved J-encoded phenylalanine. Sequences without an unambiguous match to a single V gene segment were excluded from the earlier analysis of about 640 of the donors. In an earlier analysis of approximately 590 of the donors, V segments were called functional above 56.7% productive rearrangements and were called segregating when the between-donor standard deviation exceeded 5%. To diagnose cytomegalovirus status from the catalog of TCR beta chain sequences, a statistical classification framework was built. V and J gene assignment, in a later analysis, came from comparing TCR nucleotide sequences with IMGT/GENE-DB human TR gene sequences. Using the TCRdist pipeline, a later analysis assigned CDR3 sequences along with most-parsimonious VDJ recombination scenarios. In a later analysis, each TCR beta chain was defined by its CDR3 amino acid sequence together with its V-gene family, and reads lacking a unique V-gene family were excluded. In a later analysis, a few hundred highly shared, low-generation-probability nucleotide sequences were removed to address suspected cross-contamination and a sequencing artifact. In a later analysis, a clonal expansion index was calculated for each public chain from normalized within-repertoire ranks of inferred template counts. Generation probabilities in a later analysis came from a VDJ recombination model fitted to out-of-frame rearrangements, and those results were checked against IGoR. In a later analysis, TCR-TCR, TCR-HLA and TCR-CMV co-occurrence was scored with hypergeometric tests, and a repertoire-size bias correction was applied to TCR pairs. To estimate false discovery rates, a later analysis permuted the HLA or CMV assignments 20 times. A later analysis grouped co-occurring TCRs with DBSCAN, adding TCRdist sequence similarity when clustering within HLA-allele-positive subsets. Repertoires with fewer than 30,000 or more than 120,000 public chains were left out of co-occurrence clustering, as were about five repertoires with anomalous nucleotide sharing. This immuneACCESS table, as held by TCRdb, lists in-frame sequences with V and J called but not all clones. Of the missing ones, under half trace to an unresolved V gene in checked studies; the others have no known cause. The D gene and trimming were derived from the DNA, and the V and J assignments and clone size from that table. The sample includes approximately 70,000 clones, with approximately 70% observed a single time. In total, the top ten clones hold 12% to 15% of the sample.

A few counts support this clone. Its specific antigen is unknown. The record has no base qualities; no much larger clone is one base away. The cohort consisted of 650 to 700 healthy bone marrow donors. All cohort members were sampled while nominally healthy, although unrecorded immune exposures were likely present. The donor was CMV seropositive and was included in the group of 270 or so seropositive cohort members. A peripheral blood sample was provided by each donor, and peripheral blood mononuclear cells were used for TCR beta sequencing. Genomic DNA extraction from the blood cell samples was performed with the Qiagen DNeasy Blood Extraction Kit. Sequencing was carried out using PBMCs. The clonotype was recovered from a male donor in good health and CMV-seropositive.

CDR3 protein: CASSQDAVPSKETQYF. DNA sequence: TGCGCCAGCAGCCAAGATGCGGTTCCCTCTAAAGAGACCCAGTACTTC. The chain was built from TRBV4-3 and TRBJ2-5, with the D gene uncertain. CDR1 and CDR2 were assigned from the germline V gene as LGHNA and YSLEER. Counted from cysteine to phenylalanine, this CDR3 has 16 amino acids. The kept DNA is CDR3 alone, 48 bases in frame from the first base. V and J lose 0 bases and 3 bases, and a span of 14 bases separates them.